One sample yielded the 27 T cell receptor beta chains listed below, sequenced in a study of blood T cells in healthy people across ages. It was with a sample-barcoded 5' primer and a J-beta primer mix that a second PCR of roughly 7 to 12 cycles was run. TCRdb reprocessed the 5' RACE reads via MiXCR and lists one record per CDR3 protein. The data hold 500,000 to 600,000 distinct CDR3 sequences, with 27% observed a single time. The sequenced material came from blood. These receptor sequences come from an older woman in good health.

The J gene is TRBJ1-1, the V gene TRBV5-6; D gene uncertain. With 0 bases removed from V and 1 base from J, the gap between germline ends came to 7 bases. Per germline, CDR1 SGHDT and CDR2 YYEEEE. The CDR3 consists of 14 residues. The CDR3 DNA reads TGTGCCAGCAGCTTGGGGCGGAGGAACACTGAAGCTTTCTTT. Translated: CASSLGRRNTEAFF.

The chain links TRBV6-5 to TRBJ1-2; possible D gene TRBD1, 6 bases. The V and J ends lost 1 base and 2 bases respectively, with 14 bases between them. Germline V CDR1 and CDR2: MNHEY, SVGAGI. CDR3 length: 16 amino acids. CDR3 sequence (DNA): TGTGCCAGCAGTTACTACGGAGGGGGAACCAACTATGGCTACACCTTC. Amino acids: CASSYYGGGTNYGYTF.

This clonotype has more than one count but fewer than ten. The V and J genes are TRBV11-3 and TRBJ2-2; D not resolved. V lost 1 base to trimming and J lost 0 bases, with 6 bases between them. The germline V gene has CDR1 SGHNT and CDR2 YENEEA. This CDR3 has 15 residues. The CDR3 DNA is TGTGCCAGCAGCTTAGTGAGTTCGAACACCGGGGAGCTGTTTTTT. It yields the protein CASSLVSSNTGELFF.

The rearrangement links TRBV4-1 to TRBJ2-5, with D perhaps given as TRBD1 or TRBD2 (5 bases each). The CDR3 is made up of 17 amino acids. V gave up 0 bases and J gave up 5 bases, with 19 bases separating them. Germline V CDR1 and CDR2: MGHRA, YSYEKL. The CDR3, as DNA: TGCGCCAGCAGCCAAGATGGCTTGTTAGGGACCATCGAGACCCAGTACTTC. It is translated as CASSQDGLLGTIETQYF.

This clonotype appeared a few times. This chain uses TRBV29-1 with TRBJ2-5, with D possibly TRBD2 on 5 matching bases. The CDR3 covers 12 residues. Germline-derived CDR1 and CDR2 are SQVTM and ANQGSEA. Between the trimmed V and J ends, which lost 5 bases and 2 bases, there was a span of 9 bases. Here the CDR3 reads CSVQSGQETQYF. The CDR3 DNA is TGCAGCGTTCAGTCGGGGCAAGAGACCCAGTACTTC.

This clonotype was counted between two and nine times. The CDR3 loop is CASSSGTGPDTQYF. The CDR3 DNA is TGTGCCAGCAGCTCCGGGACAGGGCCAGATACGCAGTATTTT. The chain links TRBV11-2 to TRBJ2-3; 9 positions agree with TRBD1. The CDR3 runs 14 residues. In germline, CDR1 is SGHAT, CDR2 FQNNGV. V shed 4 bases, J shed 4 bases, and the junction held 3 bases outside the gene matches.

About this clonotype: One end of the junction does not line up with germline, which may come from a read error. The chain has TRBV6-5 and TRBJ1-2; D is unclear. The CDR3 contains 14 residues. From germline, CDR1 is MNHEY and CDR2 SVGAGI. The CDR3 region is CASTGSGRSYCYTF. Here the CDR3 DNA reads TGTGCCAGTACGGGGTCGGGGAGAAGCTATTGCTACACCTTC.

The chain is built from TRBV20-1 and TRBJ2-5; tentatively, D is TRBD1 (6 bases). This CDR3 has 13 amino acids. Trimming took off 4 bases at V and 6 bases at J, with 15 bases between the two ends. Germline CDR1 reads DFQATT; CDR2 reads SNEGSKA (reference sequence). The CDR3 sequence: CSAIQQGIKTQYF. For the CDR3, the DNA is TGCAGTGCTATCCAACAGGGAATCAAGACCCAGTACTTC.

This clonotype was seen more than once but under ten times. The V and J genes are TRBV12-3 or TRBV12-4 and TRBJ2-5; 7 nucleotides align to TRBD1. Trimming at V came to 5 bases and at J to 2 bases, leaving 11 bases not matched to a gene. CDR3 length: 16 amino acids. The CDR3 reads CASSRTGTANQETQYF. DNA of the CDR3: TGTGCCAGCAGTCGGACCGGGACAGCTAATCAAGAGACCCAGTACTTC.

J is TRBJ2-3 and V is TRBV20-1; D perhaps matches TRBD2 (6 bases). The V gene's germline CDR1 is DFQATT and CDR2 SNEGSKA (reference sequence). Trimming pared 5 bases from V and 2 bases from J, leaving 17 bases between. CDR3 length: 15 amino acids. The chain's CDR3 is CSAAGPPHDTDTQYF. Here the CDR3 DNA reads TGCAGTGCTGCGGGACCTCCGCATGACACAGATACGCAGTATTTT.

This chain uses TRBV5-5 with TRBJ2-5; no reliable D call. The assigned J gene may be wrong: the sequence end matches TRBJ2-1 better. Germline values: CDR1 SGHKS, CDR2 YYEKEE (reference sequence). The CDR3 totals 14 residues. CDR3 coding DNA: TGTGCCAGCAGCTTTGGCCAGGTTGCAAGCGAGCAGTTCTTC. Translating it yields CASSFGQVASEQFF.

This clonotype was seen a few times. This chain joins TRBV6-5 and TRBJ1-2; D is uncertain. The ends were cut back, 0 bases at V and 0 bases at J, with 14 bases in the middle. Germline V CDR1 and CDR2: MNHEY, SVGAGI. This CDR3 contains 17 residues. CDR3 protein: CASSYSLTRAANYGYTF. The CDR3 region has the DNA TGTGCCAGCAGTTACTCGTTAACAAGGGCCGCTAACTATGGCTACACCTTC.

This chain joins TRBV7-2 and TRBJ1-1; no reliable D call. The V and J ends lost 6 bases and 1 base respectively, with 12 bases between them. The CDR3 totals 14 residues. Germline loops: CDR1 SGHTA, CDR2 FQGNSA. In DNA form, the CDR3 reads TGTGCCAGCAGGGCCCATGGTTCGAACACTGAAGCTTTCTTT. Its protein product is CASRAHGSNTEAFF.

V usage is TRBV12-3 or TRBV12-4 and J usage is TRBJ2-5; D might be TRBD2 (5 bases). The DNA end is more similar to TRBJ2-7, so the J call may be wrong. The CDR3 is 15 residues long. The DNA of the CDR3 is TGTGCCAGCAGCTTCATGGGAGTGGGCGGCGGCGAGCAGTACTTC. The encoded protein is CASSFMGVGGGEQYF.

The chain has TRBV2 and TRBJ2-4; 8 nucleotides line up with TRBD2. The J segment lost 7 bases and the V segment lost 8 bases, leaving 16 bases of the junction unmatched. This CDR3 has 16 amino acids. Germline lookup yields CDR1 SNHLY and CDR2 FYNNEI. The CDR3 DNA reads as TGTGCCAGCTGGGTAGGACGAGGCGGGGGGACGAACATTCAGTACTTC. This codes for CASWVGRGGGTNIQYF.

The J gene is TRBJ2-7, the V gene TRBV5-5; D is uncertain. CDR1 SGHKS and CDR2 YYEKEE come from the germline V gene (reference sequence). V was trimmed by 1 base and J by 0 bases, leaving 5 bases between them. The CDR3 consists of 13 residues. CDR3 region: CASSLTASYEQYF. CDR3 coding DNA: TGTGCCAGCAGCTTGACAGCCTCCTACGAGCAGTACTTC.

This clonotype was observed a few times. This rearrangement joins TRBV7-9 to TRBJ1-1; 8 bases align to TRBD1. Germline CDR1 SEHNR, CDR2 FQNEAQ (reference sequence). CDR3 length: 15 amino acids. Germline trimming cut 5 bases from V and 5 bases from J; bases unmatched to any gene: 10. CDR3 coding DNA: TGTGCCAGCAGCCCAGAGAGGACAGGGAGGACTGAAGCTTTCTTT. It encodes CASSPERTGRTEAFF.

This clonotype was recorded many times. The V gene is TRBV7-2, the J gene TRBJ2-5, with D uncertain. Between the trimmed V and J ends, which lost 1 base and 5 bases, there was a span of 5 bases. The CDR3 length is 12 residues. Germline CDR1 reads SGHTA; CDR2 reads FQGNSA. The CDR3 DNA is TGTGCCAGCAGCTTAGGTGTTGAGACCCAGTACTTC. Its translation: CASSLGVETQYF.

In its sample, this clonotype was seen a few times. The gene calls are TRBV5-6 and TRBJ1-1; 8 bases match TRBD1. Trimming took 4 bases from V and 4 from J; bases not matched to a gene: 9. The CDR3 is 15 amino acids. In germline, CDR1 is SGHDT, CDR2 YYEEEE. CDR3 DNA sequence: TGTGCCAGCAGCCCAGGGGACAGGCTACTCACTGAAGCTTTCTTT. This encodes CASSPGDRLLTEAFF.

The chain is built from TRBV12-3 or TRBV12-4 and TRBJ2-5; unclear D gene. V was trimmed by 5 bases and J by 1 base, leaving 14 bases between them. This CDR3 is 15 amino acids long. The CDR3 reads CASSLPPHAQETQYF. The CDR3 DNA is TGTGCCAGCAGTCTCCCCCCTCATGCCCAAGAGACCCAGTACTTC.

The rearrangement links TRBV3-1 to TRBJ2-3, with 12 bases fitting TRBD2. Trimming removed 4 bases from V and 1 base from J; junction bases left unmatched: 3. Germline V gene sequence: CDR1 LGHDT, CDR2 YNNKEL (reference sequence). This CDR3 region has 16 residues. The CDR3 here is CASSPWTSGGTDTQYF. The CDR3 DNA sequence: TGTGCCAGCAGCCCCTGGACTAGCGGGGGCACAGATACGCAGTATTTT.

This clonotype has at least ten counts. The rearrangement joins TRBV2 to TRBJ2-3; D not resolved. The CDR3 consists of 13 residues. The germline V gene has CDR1 SNHLY and CDR2 FYNNEI. V lost 3 bases, J lost 5 bases, and 9 bases lay in between. CDR3 residues: CASSEESQDTQYF. In DNA form, the CDR3 reads TGTGCCAGCAGTGAGGAAAGTCAAGATACGCAGTATTTT. Supplemented by reference TRBV2 and TRBJ2-3, the full variable domain reads EPEVTQTPSHQVTQMGQEVILRCVPISNHLYFYWYRQILGQKVEFLVSFYNNEISEKSEIFDDQFSVERPDGSNFTLKIRSTKLEDSAMYFCASSEESQDTQYFGPGTRLTVL.

This clonotype was picked up a small number of times. V is TRBV7-2 and J is TRBJ2-1, with 8 bases matching TRBD2. The CDR3 totals 15 residues. Germline loops: CDR1 SGHTA, CDR2 FQGNSA. With V trimmed by 5 bases and J by 8 bases, 11 bases remained unmatched. The CDR3 spells CASSPSGGRWDEQFF. DNA of the CDR3: TGTGCCAGCAGCCCGAGCGGGGGCCGCTGGGATGAGCAGTTCTTC.

In its sample, this clonotype was seen a few times. No conserved phenylalanine or tryptophan ends this CDR3, so it is likely a read error. The chain has TRBV18 and TRBJ2-1, with D maybe TRBD2 (5 bases). The V end lost 10 bases, the J end lost 0 bases, and 16 bases lay between the germline ends. The CDR3 runs to 15 residues. Per germline, CDR1 KGHSH and CDR2 LQKENI. The CDR3 DNA sequence: TGTGCCACCTCTCTGCTCGGGGACTCCTACAATGAGCAGTTCCTC. Translated, it gives CATSLLGDSYNEQFL.

In this sample, this clonotype turned up a few times. In DNA, the CDR3 is TGCAGTGCCATAGGCAGCCTAGCGGACCTCAATGAGCAGTTCTTC. Translating gives CSAIGSLADLNEQFF. The chain couples TRBV20-1 to TRBJ2-1; 7 bases fit TRBD2. CDR3 length: 15 amino acids. From germline, CDR1 is DFQATT and CDR2 SNEGSKA (reference sequence). Losses at the gene ends were 6 bases for V and 6 bases for J; bases not matched to a gene: 14.

This clonotype appeared a few times. The gene calls are TRBV18 and TRBJ2-4, with 7 bases lining up with TRBD1. J lost 6 bases, V lost 8 bases, and 7 bases had no gene match. Germline values: CDR1 KGHSH, CDR2 LQKENI. The CDR3 has 13 amino acids. CDR3 residues: CASRQGGPNIQYF. The CDR3 DNA reads as TGTGCCAGCAGACAGGGCGGGCCAAACATTCAGTACTTC. Combining the CDR3 with reference TRBV18 and TRBJ2-4 gives the whole variable domain NAGVMQNPRHLVRRRGQEARLRCSPMKGHSHVYWYRQLPEEGLKFMVYLQKENIIDESGMPKERFSAEFPKEGPSILRIQQVVRGDSAAYFCASRQGGPNIQYFGAGTRLSVL.

A few counts support this clonotype. The V gene is TRBV27, the J gene TRBJ2-1; 10 bases are shared with TRBD2. The V gene end was trimmed by 7 bases and the J gene end by 3 bases; junction bases not matched to a gene: 3. Germline assignment: CDR1 MNHEY and CDR2 SMNVEV (reference sequence). This CDR3 spans 14 amino acids. DNA of the CDR3: TGTGCCAGCAAACTAGCGGGGCTCTACAATGAGCAGTTCTTC. This encodes CASKLAGLYNEQFF.